The source of this T cell receptor (beta chain) is a study of cytomegalovirus exposure and HLA in healthy donors. Trimming took 5 bases from V and 2 from J; bases not matched to a gene: 12. The CDR3 runs 17 residues. Germline values: CDR1 SGHDN, CDR2 FVKESK. Of note for this clone: Its antigen remains unidentified.

Broader study findings: A later analysis showed TCR association rates differing by HLA locus, peaking at DRB1 and lowest at HLA-C. CMV antigen specificity of a few CMV-associated chains was confirmed in vitro.

It was with 60 Vbeta and 13 Jbeta primers that the PCR ran. The table came from immunoSEQ multiplex PCR; TCRdb's copy has only in-frame clones and leaves some out. Its table lists 75,000 to 95,000 clones. The genes are TRBV14 and TRBJ2-7; TRBD1 matches at 10 bases. This TCR was recovered from a woman aged 55-69 years in good health and CMV-seronegative. The sequenced sample consisted of PBMCs. CDR3 residues: CASSKRDRGHSPYEQYF. The DNA of the CDR3 is TGTGCCAGCAGCAAGCGGGACAGGGGACACTCCCCCTACGAGCAGTACTTC.